The present entry profiles one T cell receptor (beta chain) with its context. Antigen: not known. Produced via immunoSEQ multiplex PCR; TCRdb's table is partial and in-frame only. Here the sample spans 16,000 or so clones, around three quarters being singletons. Before the COVID-19 pandemic, during about 2010-2018, CD4+ T cells were taken from unexposed donors. Isolation of CD4+ T cells took place after nine to ten days in culture. The sample originates from a study of CD4 T cells in relation to SARS-CoV-2 and coronaviruses. As for the study in general: TCR beta CDR3s were sequenced after roughly nine-day antigen culture of PBMCs.

This CDR3 comprises 15 residues. From germline, CDR1 is LNHNV and CDR2 YYDKDF (reference sequence). V gave up 0 bases and J gave up 4 bases; unmatched junction bases: 5. Whole-study findings and limits: The cross-reactivity analysis covered only spike protein, not other viral proteins.

Sample: CD4+ T cells from PBMCs, cultured in vitro. V and J are TRBV15 and TRBJ2-5; 7 nucleotides align to TRBD2. This TCR was recovered from a human donor in good health. CDR3 DNA: TGTGCCACCAGCAGAGAAGCGGGGACCAGAGAGACCCAGTACTTC. Translating it yields CATSREAGTRETQYF.